The 26 T cell receptor beta chains presented below share a single source sample, sequenced in a study of T cells in Graves' hyperthyroidism and ophthalmopathy. Template material for amplifying TCR beta CDR3 regions consisted of RNA transcripts. HTBI primers drove first-round RT-PCR of the TCR CDR3. TCRdb ran MiXCR on the multiplex PCR reads and lists one entry per CDR3 protein. The sample shows roughly 570,000 distinct CDR3 sequences, roughly 46% of them seen only once. Sequencing was performed on peripheral blood or thyroid tissue (not recorded which). The receptors stem from an adult woman with Graves' disease, either hyperthyroidism or ophthalmopathy (not recorded which).

Ten or more counts support this clonotype. This CDR3 is CASSLFREQYF. The CDR3 DNA sequence: TGTGCCAGCAGCTTGTTCAGGGAGCAGTACTTC. The gene calls are TRBV5-5 and TRBJ2-7; D is unclear. The V and J ends lost 1 base and 7 bases respectively, with 6 bases between them. Germline loops: CDR1 SGHKS, CDR2 YYEKEE (reference sequence). This CDR3 spans 11 amino acids. The entire variable domain, with the rest obtained from reference TRBV5-5 and TRBJ2-7, is as follows: DAGVTQSPTHLIKTRGQQVTLRCSPISGHKSVSWYQQVLGQGPQFIFQYYEKEERGRGNFPDRFSARQFPNYSSELNVNALLLGDSALYLCASSLFREQYFGPGTRLTVT.

This clonotype occurred a few times. The chain combines TRBV6-5 with TRBJ1-2; tentative D call: TRBD1 (6 bases). CDR1 and CDR2 (germline): MNHEY, SVGAGI. Trimming removed 4 bases from V and 4 bases from J, with 13 bases in between. This CDR3 contains 14 residues. The DNA for the CDR3 is TGTGCCAGCAGTTTCCGACAGGCTCGCTATGGCTACACCTTC. Translating it yields CASSFRQARYGYTF.

The chain couples TRBV25-1 to TRBJ2-5; tentatively, D is TRBD1 (6 bases). Trimming removed 4 bases at V and 2 bases at J, with 17 bases between. The CDR3 length is 16 residues. The V gene's germline CDR1 is MGHDK and CDR2 SYGVNS. The CDR3 DNA follows: TGTGCCAGCAGTGCGTTAATTGGACAGCAACAAGAGACCCAGTACTTC. It specifies CASSALIGQQQETQYF. Drawing the rest from reference TRBV25-1 and TRBJ2-5, the complete variable domain is EADIYQTPRYLVIGTGKKITLECSQTMGHDKMYWYQQDPGMELHLIHYSYGVNSTEKGDLSSESTVSRIRTEHFPLTLESARPSHTSQYLCASSALIGQQQETQYFGPGTRLLVL.

This clonotype was recorded at least ten times. The V and J genes are TRBV6-5 and TRBJ1-1; D is undetermined. The CDR3 has 17 residues. V was cut by 6 bases and J by 1 base, with 21 bases left in between. Germline V lookup: CDR1 MNHEY, CDR2 SVGAGI. CDR3 protein: CASSRVHDPSRNTEAFF. CDR3 DNA: TGTGCCAGCAGCCGCGTTCACGACCCCTCCCGGAACACTGAAGCTTTCTTT.

The genes are TRBV10-3 and TRBJ2-6; the match to TRBD1 covers 11 bases. Germline V gene lookup returns CDR1 ENHRY and CDR2 SYGVKD. The CDR3 contains 13 residues. V shed 6 bases and J 11 bases; nucleotides not matched to a gene: 3. The DNA of the CDR3 is TGTGCCATCAGGGGACAGGGGGACCACGTCCTGACTTTC. Translated, it gives CAIRGQGDHVLTF.

This clonotype has just one count. This chain uses TRBV20-1 with TRBJ1-5, with D possibly being TRBD1 (5 bases). V lost 6 bases and J 7 bases, leaving 16 bases between the germline ends. The germline CDR1 and CDR2 sequences are DFQATT and SNEGSKA (reference sequence). The CDR3 contains 13 residues. The chain's CDR3 is CSARGGMEQPQHF. Here the CDR3 DNA reads TGCAGTGCCCGTGGGGGGATGGAGCAGCCCCAGCATTTT.

The CDR3 bases are TGTGCCAGCAGCCAAGGGACAGGTGAAAAACTGTTTTTT. Protein sequence: CASSQGTGEKLFF. This sequence joins TRBV14 and TRBJ1-4; 7 nucleotides align to TRBD1. Germline V CDR1 and CDR2: SGHDN, FVKESK. Trimming at V came to 1 base and at J to 7 bases, leaving 0 bases not matched to a gene. The CDR3 consists of 13 residues.

The chain uses TRBV5-6 and TRBJ1-1, with D possibly matching TRBD1 (5 bases). This CDR3 region has 15 residues. The germline CDR1 and CDR2 sequences are SGHDT and YYEEEE. Trimming took off 4 bases at V and 1 base at J, with 14 bases between the two ends. This chain's CDR3 is CASSARTGGNTEAFF. The CDR3 region has the DNA TGTGCCAGCAGCGCACGGACGGGGGGGAACACTGAAGCTTTCTTT.

The rearrangement uses TRBV10-3 and TRBJ2-5; D is possibly TRBD1 or TRBD2 (5 bases each). Germline CDR1 and CDR2: ENHRY and SYGVKD. Trimming removed 4 bases at V and 1 base at J, with 10 bases between. This CDR3 is 14 amino acids long. CDR3 region: CAISAAGAQETQYF. In nucleotides, the CDR3 is TGTGCCATCAGTGCCGCCGGGGCCCAAGAGACCCAGTACTTC.

This clonotype was observed at least ten times. This chain links TRBV2 with TRBJ2-7, with D possibly matching TRBD1 (6 bases). The CDR3 spans 15 residues. Trimming shortened V by 1 base and J by 0 bases, and 10 bases separated the two germline ends. CDR1 is SNHLY, CDR2 FYNNEI, per germline. CDR3 DNA: TGTGCCAGCAGTGAAGGGGCAGGGGCCTCCTACGAGCAGTACTTC. The encoded protein is CASSEGAGASYEQYF.

This clonotype was detected once. This chain joins TRBV10-3 and TRBJ1-2, with a weak D call TRBD1 (6 bases). Germline CDR1 reads ENHRY; CDR2 reads SYGVKD. The V and J ends lost 2 bases and 7 bases respectively, with 20 bases between them. The CDR3 runs to 16 residues. The CDR3 DNA reads as TGTGCCATCAGTGAGGAGGGGGGCGTAAAGATCGCTGGCTACACCTTC. It yields the protein CAISEEGGVKIAGYTF.

V is TRBV12-3 or TRBV12-4 and J is TRBJ2-5; 10 bases fit TRBD2. The CDR3 is 14 amino acids. With V trimmed by 3 bases and J by 5 bases, 3 bases remained unmatched. The CDR3 spells CASSFTSGAETQYF. In DNA form, the CDR3 reads TGTGCCAGCAGTTTTACTAGCGGGGCGGAGACCCAGTACTTC.

The gene calls are TRBV15 and TRBJ2-7, with 10 bases identical to TRBD2. The CDR3 consists of 16 residues. V shed 3 bases, J shed 3 bases, and the junction held 8 bases outside the gene matches. Germline loops: CDR1 LNHNV, CDR2 YYDKDF (reference sequence). The chain's CDR3 is CATSSEGLADYYEQYF. The CDR3 nucleotides read TGTGCCACCAGCAGCGAAGGACTAGCGGATTACTACGAGCAGTACTTC. Variable domain in full (rest from reference TRBV15 and TRBJ2-7): DAMVIQNPRYQVTQFGKPVTLSCSQTLNHNVMYWYQQKSSQAPKLLFHYYDKDFNNEADTPDNFQSRRPNTSFCFLDIRSPGLGDTAMYLCATSSEGLADYYEQYFGPGTRLTVT.

The V and J genes are TRBV5-1 and TRBJ1-2; no clear D gene. The CDR3 loop spans 13 amino acids. Germline values: CDR1 SGHRS, CDR2 YFSETQ. V shed 4 bases and J shed 7 bases, with 14 bases lying between them. CDR3 sequence (DNA): TGCGCCAGCAGCCCGGGCAGCCCTGGTGGCTACACCTTC. Translated: CASSPGSPGGYTF.

The J gene is TRBJ1-2, the V gene TRBV7-2; 11 positions match TRBD1. The junction had 12 bases not matched to a gene; V was cut back by 3 bases and J by 3 bases. Germline V gene lookup returns CDR1 SGHTA and CDR2 FQGNSA. This CDR3 comprises 18 residues. As DNA, the CDR3 is TGTGCCAGCAGCTTGTATCAACAGGGACAGGGGGACGACTATGGCTACACCTTC. This codes for CASSLYQQGQGDDYGYTF. The full variable domain, completed using reference TRBV7-2 and TRBJ1-2, is GAGVSQSPSNKVTEKGKDVELRCDPISGHTALYWYRQSLGQGLEFLIYFQGNSAPDKSGLPSDRFSAERTGGSVSTLTIQRTQQEDSAVYLCASSLYQQGQGDDYGYTFGSGTRLTVV.

This chain joins TRBV11-2 and TRBJ1-2; 9 nucleotides align to TRBD1. The germline V gene encodes CDR1 SGHAT and CDR2 FQNNGV. The CDR3 has 14 amino acids. Trimming cost V 6 bases and J 10 bases; bases outside gene matches: 12. The CDR3 bases are TGTGCCAGCAGTAGACAGGGGGTGCTGAAGGACTACACCTTC. It yields the protein CASSRQGVLKDYTF.

The J gene is TRBJ2-5, the V gene TRBV15; D possibly corresponds to TRBD2 (6 bases). The CDR3 has 17 amino acids. Germline V gene lookup returns CDR1 LNHNV and CDR2 YYDKDF (reference sequence). The V end was cut by 1 base, the J end by 9 bases, with 24 bases between. The CDR3 sequence is CATSRGGSGADSGAQYF. CDR3 DNA: TGTGCCACCAGCAGAGGAGGATCCGGAGCAGATTCGGGGGCCCAGTACTTC.

Turning to this clonotype: At one boundary the junction diverges from the germline segment, which might be a read error. The rearrangement links TRBV6-5 to TRBJ2-6, with 8 nucleotides matching TRBD1. The CDR3 sequence is 14 residues long. Germline lookup yields CDR1 MNHEY and CDR2 SVGAGI. CDR3 coding DNA: TGTGCCATCAGTTATTCTCAGGGGGCATACGTCCTGACTTTC. Its translation is CAISYSQGAYVLTF.

The gene calls are TRBV7-9 and TRBJ2-7, with 8 bases fitting TRBD2. The CDR3 has 15 amino acids. Germline V gene sequence: CDR1 SEHNR, CDR2 FQNEAQ (reference sequence). Trimming at V came to 5 bases and at J to 4 bases, leaving 10 bases not matched to a gene. CDR3 sequence: CASSRGLAEGYEQYF. Written as DNA, the CDR3 is TGTGCCAGCAGCCGCGGACTAGCTGAAGGGTACGAGCAGTACTTC.

This clonotype occurred many times. The chain joins TRBV11-2 to TRBJ2-7; 10 nucleotides match TRBD2. Germline CDR1 and CDR2: SGHAT and FQNNGV. V trimming: 2 bases; J trimming: 3 bases; junction bases outside the gene matches: 7. The CDR3 covers 16 residues. The CDR3, as DNA: TGTGCCAGCAGCTTAAATCTCCTAGCGGGGGACTACGAGCAGTACTTC. Its protein is CASSLNLLAGDYEQYF.

This clonotype was picked up many times. The rearrangement uses TRBV7-8 and TRBJ2-7, with D possibly TRBD2 on 6 matching bases. Trimming removed 1 base from V and 9 bases from J, with 16 bases in between. CDR1 and CDR2 from the germline V gene are SGHVS and FQNEAQ. This CDR3 contains 14 residues. The CDR3, as DNA: TGTGCCAGCAGCTTAGTAGAGACTAGAGATGTGCAGTACTTC. Translated: CASSLVETRDVQYF.

This clonotype was seen a handful of times. This chain connects TRBV15 to TRBJ2-3, with D perhaps matching TRBD1 or TRBD2 (5 bases each). This CDR3 has 15 amino acids. Between the trimmed V and J ends, which lost 6 bases and 1 base, there was a span of 14 bases. CDR1 and CDR2 (germline): LNHNV, YYDKDF (reference sequence). CDR3 coding DNA: TGTGCCACCAGGGGCGAGGGGCTGCGCACAGATACGCAGTATTTT. Translating it yields CATRGEGLRTDTQYF.

About this clonotype: Compared with germline, one end of the junction differs, possibly owing to a read error. The chain carries TRBV7-8 and TRBJ1-1; D uncertain. The CDR3 covers 14 residues. Germline CDR1 SGHVS, CDR2 FQNEAQ. The CDR3 nucleotides are TGCGCCAGCAGCTTAGAGTGGAGTGAGACTGAAGCTTTCTTT. Translation gives CASSLEWSETEAFF.

This clonotype has only a few counts. The chain joins TRBV15 to TRBJ1-4; D ambiguous. Germline lookup yields CDR1 LNHNV and CDR2 YYDKDF (reference sequence). The CDR3 is 17 residues long. V lost 3 bases and J lost 0, with 14 bases in between. CDR3 in amino acids: CATSSLNGGATNEKLFF. CDR3 nucleotide sequence: TGTGCCACCAGCAGCCTTAACGGTGGAGCAACTAATGAAAAACTGTTTTTT.

This clonotype has ten or more counts. The CDR3 protein is CSATPGAGQPQHF. DNA for the CDR3: TGCAGTGCTACACCAGGGGCAGGCCAGCCCCAGCATTTT. The V gene is TRBV20-1, the J gene TRBJ1-5, with D possibly being TRBD1 (6 bases). The V end lost 4 bases, the J end lost 7 bases, and 14 bases lay between the germline ends. The CDR3 runs to 13 residues. The V gene's germline CDR1 is DFQATT and CDR2 SNEGSKA (reference sequence).

V and J are TRBV7-2 and TRBJ1-2; weak D call: TRBD1 (5 bases). Germline CDR1 reads SGHTA; CDR2 reads FQGNSA. V lost 7 bases to trimming and J lost 6 bases, with 18 bases between them. This CDR3 is 14 amino acids long. The CDR3 reads CASIGALGGNGYTF. CDR3 nucleotide sequence: TGTGCCAGCATTGGGGCACTGGGGGGTAATGGCTACACCTTC.